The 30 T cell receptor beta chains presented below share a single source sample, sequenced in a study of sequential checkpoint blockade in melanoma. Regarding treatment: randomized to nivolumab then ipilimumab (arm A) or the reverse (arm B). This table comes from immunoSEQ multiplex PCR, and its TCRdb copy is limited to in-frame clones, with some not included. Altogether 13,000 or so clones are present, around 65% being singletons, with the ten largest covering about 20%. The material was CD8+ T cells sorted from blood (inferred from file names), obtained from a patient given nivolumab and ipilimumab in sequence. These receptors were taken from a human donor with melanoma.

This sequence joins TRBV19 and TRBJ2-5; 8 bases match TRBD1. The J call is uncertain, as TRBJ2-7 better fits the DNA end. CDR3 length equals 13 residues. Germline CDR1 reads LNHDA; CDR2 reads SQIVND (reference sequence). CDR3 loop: CASTDRVSYEQYF. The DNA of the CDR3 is TGTGCCAGTACGGACAGGGTTTCCTACGAGCAGTACTTC.

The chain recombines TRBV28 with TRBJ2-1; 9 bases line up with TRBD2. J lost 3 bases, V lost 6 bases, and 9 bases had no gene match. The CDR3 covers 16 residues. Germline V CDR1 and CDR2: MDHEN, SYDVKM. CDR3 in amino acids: CASSAEPLAGYNEQFF. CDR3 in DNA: TGTGCCAGCAGCGCCGAGCCACTAGCGGGCTACAATGAGCAGTTCTTC.

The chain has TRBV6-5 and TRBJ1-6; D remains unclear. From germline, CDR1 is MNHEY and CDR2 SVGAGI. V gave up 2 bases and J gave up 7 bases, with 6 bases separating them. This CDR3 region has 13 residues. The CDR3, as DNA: TGTGCCAGCAGTTACCGACAAAATTCACCCCTCCACTTT. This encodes CASSYRQNSPLHF.

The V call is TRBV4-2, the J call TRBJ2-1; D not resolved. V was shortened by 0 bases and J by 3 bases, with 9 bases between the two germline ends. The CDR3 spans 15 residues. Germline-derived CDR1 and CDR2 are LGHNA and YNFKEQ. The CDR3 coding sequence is TGTGCCAGCAGCCAAGAGCTCCAGGTCTACAATGAGCAGTTCTTC. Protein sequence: CASSQELQVYNEQFF.

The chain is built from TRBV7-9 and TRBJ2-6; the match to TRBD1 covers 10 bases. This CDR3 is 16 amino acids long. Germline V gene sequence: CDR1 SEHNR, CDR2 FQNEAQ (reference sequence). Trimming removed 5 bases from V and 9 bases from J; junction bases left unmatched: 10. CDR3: CASSPTGGFRGNVLTF. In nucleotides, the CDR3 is TGTGCCAGCAGCCCGACAGGGGGCTTCCGTGGCAACGTCCTGACTTTC.

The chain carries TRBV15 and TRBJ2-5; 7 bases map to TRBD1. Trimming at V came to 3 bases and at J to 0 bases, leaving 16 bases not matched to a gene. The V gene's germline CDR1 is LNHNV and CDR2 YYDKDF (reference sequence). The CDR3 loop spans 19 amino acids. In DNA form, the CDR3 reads TGTGCCACCAGCAGGCCCCCTCGTCAGGGGGAGAGGGACCAAGAGACCCAGTACTTC. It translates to CATSRPPRQGERDQETQYF.

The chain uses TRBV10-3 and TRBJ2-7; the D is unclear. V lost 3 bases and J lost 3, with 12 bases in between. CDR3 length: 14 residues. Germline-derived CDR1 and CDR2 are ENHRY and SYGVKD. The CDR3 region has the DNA TGTGCCATCAGTGATGCAGGATTTGGCTACGAGCAGTACTTC. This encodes CAISDAGFGYEQYF.

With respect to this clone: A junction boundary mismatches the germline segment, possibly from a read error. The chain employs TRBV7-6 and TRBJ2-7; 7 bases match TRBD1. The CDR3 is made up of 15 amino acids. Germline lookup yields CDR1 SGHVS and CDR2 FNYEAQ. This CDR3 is CASSLGGQTNYEQYF. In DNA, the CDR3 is TGTGCCAGCAGTTTAGGGGGACAGACAAACTACGAGCAGTACTTC. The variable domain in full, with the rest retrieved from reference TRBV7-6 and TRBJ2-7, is GAGVSQSPRYKVTKRGQDVALRCDPISGHVSLYWYRQALGQGPEFLTYFNYEAQQDKSGLPNDRFSAERPEGSISTLTIQRTEQRDSAMYRCASSLGGQTNYEQYFGPGTRLTVT.

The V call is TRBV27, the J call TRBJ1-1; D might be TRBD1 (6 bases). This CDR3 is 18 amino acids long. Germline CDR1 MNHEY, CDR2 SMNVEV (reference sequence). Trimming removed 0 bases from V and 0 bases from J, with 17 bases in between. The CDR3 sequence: CASSLSILTGSMNTEAFF. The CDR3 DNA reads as TGTGCCAGCAGTTTATCGATATTAACAGGGTCGATGAACACTGAAGCTTTCTTT.

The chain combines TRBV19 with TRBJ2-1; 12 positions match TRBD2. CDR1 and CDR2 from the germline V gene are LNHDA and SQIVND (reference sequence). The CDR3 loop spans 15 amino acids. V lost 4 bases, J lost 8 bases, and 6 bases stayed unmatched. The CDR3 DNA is TGTGCCAGTAGTAAGACTAGCGGGAGTTTCGATGAGCAGTTCTTC. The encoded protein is CASSKTSGSFDEQFF.

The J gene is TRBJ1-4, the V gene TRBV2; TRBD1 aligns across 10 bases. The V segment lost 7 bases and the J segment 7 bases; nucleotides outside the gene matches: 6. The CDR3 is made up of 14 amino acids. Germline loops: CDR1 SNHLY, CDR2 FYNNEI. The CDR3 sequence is CASTPGTGAEKLFF. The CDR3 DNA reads TGTGCCAGCACCCCCGGGACAGGGGCTGAAAAACTGTTTTTT.

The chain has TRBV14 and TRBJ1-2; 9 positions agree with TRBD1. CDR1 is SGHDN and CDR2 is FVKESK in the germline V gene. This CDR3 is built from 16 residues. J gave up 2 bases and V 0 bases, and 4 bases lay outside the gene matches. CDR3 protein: CASSQDPGQGNYGYTF. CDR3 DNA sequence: TGTGCCAGCAGCCAAGATCCCGGACAGGGGAACTATGGCTACACCTTC.

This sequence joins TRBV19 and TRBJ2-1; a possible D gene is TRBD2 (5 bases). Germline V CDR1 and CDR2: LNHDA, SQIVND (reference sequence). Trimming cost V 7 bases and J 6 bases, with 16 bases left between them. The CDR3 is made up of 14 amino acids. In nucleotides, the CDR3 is TGTGCCAGTACCCCAGCAGTGACTATCAATGAGCAGTTCTTC. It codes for CASTPAVTINEQFF.

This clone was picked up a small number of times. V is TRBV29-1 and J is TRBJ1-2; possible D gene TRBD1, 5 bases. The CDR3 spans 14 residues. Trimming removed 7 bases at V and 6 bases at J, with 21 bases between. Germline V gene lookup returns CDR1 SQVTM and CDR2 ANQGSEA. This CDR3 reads CSEDRVSGGDGYTF. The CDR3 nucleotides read TGCAGCGAAGATCGGGTGTCGGGAGGGGATGGCTACACCTTC.

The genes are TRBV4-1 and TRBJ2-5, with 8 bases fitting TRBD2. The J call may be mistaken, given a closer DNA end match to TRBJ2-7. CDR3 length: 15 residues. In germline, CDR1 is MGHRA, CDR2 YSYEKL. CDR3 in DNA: TGCGCCAGCAGCCAAGTAACTAGCGGAACCTACGAGCAGTACTTC. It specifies CASSQVTSGTYEQYF.

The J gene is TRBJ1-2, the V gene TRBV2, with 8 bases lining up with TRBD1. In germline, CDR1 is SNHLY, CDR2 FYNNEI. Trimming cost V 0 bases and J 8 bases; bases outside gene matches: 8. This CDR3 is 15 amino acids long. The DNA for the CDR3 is TGTGCCAGCAGTGAAGCGGTCAGGGGGCTGTGGGGCTACACCTTC. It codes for CASSEAVRGLWGYTF.

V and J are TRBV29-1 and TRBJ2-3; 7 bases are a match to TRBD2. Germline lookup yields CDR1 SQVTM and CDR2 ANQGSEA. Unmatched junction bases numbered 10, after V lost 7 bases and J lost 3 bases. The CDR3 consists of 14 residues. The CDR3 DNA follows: TGCAGCGCCGAGGATGGGGGAGGGACAGATACGCAGTATTTT. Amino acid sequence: CSAEDGGGTDTQYF.

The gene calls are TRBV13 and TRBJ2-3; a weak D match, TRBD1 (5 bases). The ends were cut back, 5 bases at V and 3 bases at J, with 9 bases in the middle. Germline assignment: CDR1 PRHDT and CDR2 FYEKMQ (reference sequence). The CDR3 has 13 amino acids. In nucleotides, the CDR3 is TGTGCCAGCAGCCCTAAGGGGACAGATACGCAGTATTTT. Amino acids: CASSPKGTDTQYF.

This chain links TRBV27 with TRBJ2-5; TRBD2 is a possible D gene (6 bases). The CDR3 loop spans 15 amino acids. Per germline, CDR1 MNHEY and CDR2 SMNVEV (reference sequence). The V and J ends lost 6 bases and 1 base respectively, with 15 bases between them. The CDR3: CASSFLSGVQETQYF. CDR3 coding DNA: TGTGCCAGCAGCTTCCTTAGCGGAGTCCAAGAGACCCAGTACTTC.

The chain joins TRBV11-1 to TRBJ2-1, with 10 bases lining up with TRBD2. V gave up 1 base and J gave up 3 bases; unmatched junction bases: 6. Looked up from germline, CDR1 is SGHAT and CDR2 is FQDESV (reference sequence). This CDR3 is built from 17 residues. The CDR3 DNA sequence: TGTGCCAGCAGCTTAGGGAGCGGGGGGGCCCTCTACAATGAGCAGTTCTTC. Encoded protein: CASSLGSGGALYNEQFF. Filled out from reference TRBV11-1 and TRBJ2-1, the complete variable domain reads EAEVAQSPRYKITEKSQAVAFWCDPISGHATLYWYRQILGQGPELLVQFQDESVVDDSQLPKDRFSAERLKGVDSTLKIQPAELGDSAMYLCASSLGSGGALYNEQFFGPGTRLTVL.

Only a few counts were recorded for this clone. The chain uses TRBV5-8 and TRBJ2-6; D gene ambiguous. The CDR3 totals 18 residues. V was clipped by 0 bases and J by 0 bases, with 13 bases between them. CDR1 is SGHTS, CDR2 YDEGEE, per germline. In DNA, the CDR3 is TGTGCCAGCAGCTTGGCCTACCGAAGATTCTCTGGGGCCAACGTCCTGACTTTC. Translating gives CASSLAYRRFSGANVLTF.

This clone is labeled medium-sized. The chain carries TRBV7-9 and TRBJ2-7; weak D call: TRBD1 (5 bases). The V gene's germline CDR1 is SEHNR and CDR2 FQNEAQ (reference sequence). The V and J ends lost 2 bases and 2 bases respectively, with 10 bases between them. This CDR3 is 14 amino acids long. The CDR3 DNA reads TGTGCCAGCAGCTTAAGGGCCAGGGCCTACGAGCAGTACTTC. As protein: CASSLRARAYEQYF.

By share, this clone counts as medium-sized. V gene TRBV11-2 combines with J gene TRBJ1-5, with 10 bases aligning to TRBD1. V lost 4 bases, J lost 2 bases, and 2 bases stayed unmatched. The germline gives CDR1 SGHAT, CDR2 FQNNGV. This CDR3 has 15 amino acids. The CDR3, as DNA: TGTGCCAGCAGCTACGGGACAGGGGGCAATCAGCCCCAGCATTTT. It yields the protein CASSYGTGGNQPQHF.

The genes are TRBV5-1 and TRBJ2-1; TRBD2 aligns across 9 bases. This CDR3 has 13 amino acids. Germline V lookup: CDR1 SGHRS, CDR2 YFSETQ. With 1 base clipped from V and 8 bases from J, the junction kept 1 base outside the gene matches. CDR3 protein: CASSLLAGYEQFF. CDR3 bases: TGCGCCAGCAGCTTGCTAGCGGGATATGAGCAGTTCTTC.

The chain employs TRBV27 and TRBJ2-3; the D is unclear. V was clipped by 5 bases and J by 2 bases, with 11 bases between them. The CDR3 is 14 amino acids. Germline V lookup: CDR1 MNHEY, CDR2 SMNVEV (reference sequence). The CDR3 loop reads CASSPLDSTDTQYF. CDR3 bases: TGTGCCAGCAGTCCATTAGACTCCACAGATACGCAGTATTTT.

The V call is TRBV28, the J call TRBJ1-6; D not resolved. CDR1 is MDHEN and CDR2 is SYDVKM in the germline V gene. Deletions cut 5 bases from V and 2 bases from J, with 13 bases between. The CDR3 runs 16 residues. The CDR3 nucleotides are TGTGCCAGCAGTGCGACGCTAAGCGCCTATAATTCACCCCTCCACTTT. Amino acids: CASSATLSAYNSPLHF. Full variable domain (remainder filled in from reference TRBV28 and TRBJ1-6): DVKVTQSSRYLVKRTGEKVFLECVQDMDHENMFWYRQDPGLGLRLIYFSYDVKMKEKGDIPEGYSVSREKKERFSLILESASTNQTSMYLCASSATLSAYNSPLHFGNGTRLTVT.

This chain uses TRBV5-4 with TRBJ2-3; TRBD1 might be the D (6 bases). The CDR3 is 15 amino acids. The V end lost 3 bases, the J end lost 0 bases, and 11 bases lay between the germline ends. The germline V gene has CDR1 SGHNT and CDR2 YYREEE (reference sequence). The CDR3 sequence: CASSSVGTSTDTQYF. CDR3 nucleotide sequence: TGTGCCAGCAGCTCGGTGGGGACAAGCACAGATACGCAGTATTTT.

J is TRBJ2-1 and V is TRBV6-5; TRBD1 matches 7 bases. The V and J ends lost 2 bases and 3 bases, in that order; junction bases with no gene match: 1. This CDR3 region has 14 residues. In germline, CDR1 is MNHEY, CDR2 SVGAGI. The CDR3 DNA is TGTGCCAGCAGTTACGGGGACAGCTACAATGAGCAGTTCTTC. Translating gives CASSYGDSYNEQFF.

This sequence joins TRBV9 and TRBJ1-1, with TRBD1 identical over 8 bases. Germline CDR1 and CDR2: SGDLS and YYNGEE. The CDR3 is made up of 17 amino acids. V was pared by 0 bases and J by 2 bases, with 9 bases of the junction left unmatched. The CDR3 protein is CASSVVPRTGFNTEAFF. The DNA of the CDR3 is TGTGCCAGCAGCGTAGTGCCCCGGACAGGGTTCAACACTGAAGCTTTCTTT. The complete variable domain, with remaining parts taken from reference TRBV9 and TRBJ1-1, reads DSGVTQTPKHLITATGQRVTLRCSPRSGDLSVYWYQQSLDQGLQFLIQYYNGEERAKGNILERFSAQQFPDLHSELNLSSLELGDSALYFCASSVVPRTGFNTEAFFGQGTRLTVV.

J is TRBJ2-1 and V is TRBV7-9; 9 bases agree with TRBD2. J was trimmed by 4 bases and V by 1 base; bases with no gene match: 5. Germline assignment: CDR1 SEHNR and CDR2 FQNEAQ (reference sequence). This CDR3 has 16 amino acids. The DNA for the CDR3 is TGTGCCAGCAGCTTAGGGTCTAGCGGGGCATACAATGAGCAGTTCTTC. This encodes CASSLGSSGAYNEQFF.